These T cell receptor beta chains were read from a single sample in a study of T cells after yellow fever vaccination. TCRdb independently ran MiXCR on the 5' RACE reads; one entry per CDR3 protein. The sample lists roughly 260,000 distinct CDR3 sequences; roughly 13% were seen once. The specimen was CD4+ T cells sorted from PBMCs, collected 45 days after the yellow fever booster vaccination. The receptors derive from a man aged 25-40 years who received the YFV17D yellow fever vaccine. CDR3s include the opening cysteine and the closing phenylalanine or tryptophan. The order of the fields is V gene, J gene, clone size, D gene, CDR3 DNA, CDR3 protein. D genes are given only for firm matches. Rows give clone size only sometimes, using once, few, many, or a class for an expanded clone.

V: TRBV20-1
J: TRBJ2-7
size: .
D: TRBD1
DNA: TGCAGTGCTCGGACAGGGATGCCCTACGAGCAGTACTTC
CDR3: CSARTGMPYEQYF

V: TRBV12-5
J: TRBJ2-2
size: few
D: .
DNA: TGTGCTAGTGGTTTGGTATCCGGGCCTCAGAACACCGGGGAGCTGTTTTTT
CDR3: CASGLVSGPQNTGELFF

V: TRBV18
J: TRBJ2-1
size: .
D: .
DNA: TGTGCCAGCTCACCAGGGACCAATGAGCAGTTCTTC
CDR3: CASSPGTNEQFF

V: TRBV7-2
J: TRBJ2-1
size: .
D: TRBD2
DNA: TGTGCCAGCAGCTTAGGGCACCTTCCGGGAGGGGAGTTCTTC
CDR3: CASSLGHLPGGEFF

V: TRBV5-1
J: TRBJ2-5
size: many
D: TRBD2
DNA: TGCGCCAGCAGAAGGGACACCAGCGGGGGGACCCAGTACTTC
CDR3: CASRRDTSGGTQYF

V: TRBV28
J: TRBJ2-5
size: .
D: TRBD2
DNA: TGTGCCAGCAGCTATCCGGGACTAGCGGAAGAGACCCAGTACTTC
CDR3: CASSYPGLAEETQYF

V: TRBV28
J: TRBJ2-1
size: .
D: TRBD2
DNA: TGTGCCGCAGCGGGGGGACCGTACAATGAGCAGTTCTTC
CDR3: CAAAGGPYNEQFF

V: TRBV4-2
J: TRBJ2-1
size: .
D: TRBD2
DNA: TGTGCCAGCAGCCAAGATGGAAGCGGGAGCTCGTTTAGTGGTGAGCAGTTCTTC
CDR3: CASSQDGSGSSFSGEQFF

V: TRBV20-1
J: TRBJ2-1
size: few
D: .
DNA: TGCAGTGCTCCTCGGACTGCAAACAATGAGCAGTTCTTC
CDR3: CSAPRTANNEQFF

V: TRBV29-1
J: TRBJ2-3
size: .
D: .
DNA: TGCAGCGGGGACGCCGCTAGCACAGATACGCAGTATTTT
CDR3: CSGDAASTDTQYF

V: TRBV11-2
J: TRBJ2-7
size: .
D: TRBD2
DNA: TGTGCCAGCAGCCGTTTGCGGGGGGCCTACGAGCAGTACTTC
CDR3: CASSRLRGAYEQYF

V: TRBV11-2
J: TRBJ2-7
size: few
D: .
DNA: TGTGCCAGCAGCGGGATTTACGAGCAGTACTTC
CDR3: CASSGIYEQYF

V: TRBV30
J: TRBJ2-3
size: few
D: .
DNA: TGTGCCTGGACCACGGGTCTCACGGGTGATACGCAGTATTTT
CDR3: CAWTTGLTGDTQYF

V: TRBV30
J: TRBJ2-4
size: few
D: .
DNA: TGTGCCTGGGGCCAACAACCCGGGACGAGGAATGTCAAAAACATTCAGTACTTC
CDR3: CAWGQQPGTRNVKNIQYF

V: TRBV5-1
J: TRBJ2-5
size: few
D: .
DNA: TGCGCCAGCAGGGCCGGGACGGAGTACGAGACCCAGTACTTC
CDR3: CASRAGTEYETQYF

V: TRBV20-1
J: TRBJ2-3
size: many
D: TRBD1
DNA: TGCAGTGCTATGCCGGGACAGGCCACAGATACGCAGTATTTT
CDR3: CSAMPGQATDTQYF

V: TRBV12-3/TRBV12-4
J: TRBJ2-3
size: .
D: TRBD2
DNA: TGTGCCAGCAGCCGACAGGGACTAGCGGGAGAAGATACGCAGTATTTT
CDR3: CASSRQGLAGEDTQYF

V: TRBV5-1
J: TRBJ2-1
size: .
D: .
DNA: TGCGCCAGCAGCTTGGCCCCGACCGGGGAGCAGTTCTTC
CDR3: CASSLAPTGEQFF

V: TRBV5-1
J: TRBJ2-1
size: many
D: TRBD1
DNA: TGCGCCAGCAGCCGGGACAGGGGTGGCAATGAGCAGTTCTTC
CDR3: CASSRDRGGNEQFF

V: TRBV5-1
J: TRBJ2-7
size: few
D: .
DNA: TGCGCCAGCAGCTTGCTGCAGCATCCTAACGAGCAGTACTTC
CDR3: CASSLLQHPNEQYF

V: TRBV7-2
J: TRBJ2-3
size: few
D: .
DNA: TGTGCCAGCAGCTTAGAGTTCAGCCACACAGATACGCAGTATTTT
CDR3: CASSLEFSHTDTQYF

V: TRBV20-1
J: TRBJ2-1
size: .
D: .
DNA: TGCAGTGCTAGAGATATGAGGACTCCTACCTACAATGAGCAGTTCTTC
CDR3: CSARDMRTPTYNEQFF

V: TRBV6-5
J: TRBJ1-6
size: many
D: TRBD1
DNA: TGTGCCAGCAGTTACGCGGTCTTGGGACAGGGCAATTCACCCCTCCACTTT
CDR3: CASSYAVLGQGNSPLHF